The subject of this entry is one T cell receptor beta chain. This entry comes from a study of OX40 agonist ivuxolimab in advanced cancers. The wider study: Patients received ivuxolimab, an agonistic anti-OX40 (CD134) antibody. A mean age of roughly 60 years, range roughly 23 to 85, was recorded, and more than 80% were male.

The CDR3 consists of 15 residues. CDR1 and CDR2 (germline): MNHEY, SMNVEV (reference sequence). V was clipped by 8 bases and J by 7 bases, with 21 bases between them. The assay was immunoSEQ multiplex PCR, and TCRdb's table has in-frame clones only and misses some. The sample comprises about 150,000 clones, 85% to 95% of which are singletons, and approximately 0.3% rests with the top ten. Anyone with autoimmune disease history or systemic immunosuppression was excluded. The TCR originated in an adult with an advanced solid tumor such as melanoma, head and neck, liver or kidney cancer. The chain links TRBV27 to TRBJ1-5, with D possibly TRBD1 on 5 matching bases. Sequencing was performed on CD4+ or CD8+ T cells sorted from blood, taken in a trial of the OX40 agonist ivuxolimab. The CDR3 DNA reads as TGTGCCAGCTCTTCCGGGGGTGGGGAAATCCAGCCCCAGCATTTT. The encoded protein is CASSSGGGEIQPQHF.